The 10 T cell receptor beta chains presented below share a single source sample, sequenced in a study of Ad26.COV2.S vaccination and SARS-CoV-2 variants. Libraries were prepared by immunoSEQ multiplex PCR; TCRdb keeps only in-frame clonotypes and omits some of them. The table shows fewer than 800,000 clones, with roughly 90% occurring only once. Treatment noted: roughly 19 received Ad26.COV2.S at low or high dose, single or two shots; about 5 received placebo; per-sample allocation not given. All samples were drawn on day 63, counting from the first vaccine or placebo injection. The material sequenced was peripheral blood, taken in a trial of Ad26.COV2.S vaccine versus placebo. The receptors were sampled from a person aged 18-60 years who received the Ad26.COV2.S COVID-19 vaccine or a placebo.

DNA of the CDR3: TGTGCCAGCAGTTACCTAGGAATTAGCACAGATACGCAGTATTTT. Encoded protein: CASSYLGISTDTQYF. The chain employs TRBV6-5 and TRBJ2-3; D unresolved. Germline V gene lookup returns CDR1 MNHEY and CDR2 SVGAGI. The CDR3 is made up of 15 amino acids. The V gene lost 2 bases and the J gene lost 0 bases, with 9 bases spanning the gap.

The rearrangement links TRBV3-1 (or the pseudogene TRBV3-2) to TRBJ2-5; 14 nucleotides match TRBD2. CDR3 size: 16 residues. Germline CDR1 reads LGHDT; CDR2 reads YNNKEL (reference sequence). Germline trimming cut 4 bases from V and 4 bases from J; bases unmatched to any gene: 5. For the CDR3, the DNA is TGTGCCAGCAGCCCCCCCGGACTAGCGGGAGGAGAGACCCAGTACTTC. The encoded protein is CASSPPGLAGGETQYF.

Note on this clone: Other DNA sequences within the sample encode an identical CDR3. The chain carries TRBV18 and TRBJ1-1; D gene unclear. With 3 bases removed from V and 1 base from J, the gap between germline ends came to 9 bases. CDR1 KGHSH and CDR2 LQKENI come from the germline V gene. This CDR3 contains 14 residues. CDR3 amino acids: CASSPLTGNTEAFF. Here the CDR3 DNA reads TGTGCCAGCTCACCGCTAACCGGGAACACTGAAGCTTTCTTT.

The chain is built from TRBV11-2 and TRBJ2-7; D is perhaps TRBD1 (6 bases). Germline V gene lookup returns CDR1 SGHAT and CDR2 FQNNGV. The CDR3 has 17 residues. Trimming stripped 0 bases from V and 1 base from J, with 16 bases between. The CDR3 loop is CASSLDLGAGESYEQYF. The CDR3 coding sequence is TGTGCCAGCAGCTTAGATCTAGGGGCAGGGGAATCCTACGAGCAGTACTTC.

This chain uses TRBV6-5 with TRBJ2-1, with 7 nucleotides matching TRBD2. Germline-derived CDR1 and CDR2 are MNHEY and SVGAGI. This CDR3 has 16 residues. Trimming removed 2 bases from V and 4 bases from J; junction bases left unmatched: 8. DNA of the CDR3: TGTGCCAGCAGTTACCATCGACTAGCATCGTACAATGAGCAGTTCTTC. Translated, it gives CASSYHRLASYNEQFF.

This rearrangement joins TRBV12-3 or TRBV12-4 to TRBJ1-5, with TRBD1 matching 7 bases. This CDR3 region has 12 residues. Trimming at V came to 6 bases and at J to 9 bases, leaving 5 bases not matched to a gene. CDR3 loop: CASRSTGMPQHF. CDR3 sequence (DNA): TGTGCCAGCAGATCGACAGGGATGCCCCAGCATTTT.

The chain links TRBV27 to TRBJ2-5, with TRBD2 matching over 9 bases. Germline V gives CDR1 MNHEY, CDR2 SMNVEV (reference sequence). CDR3 length: 21 amino acids. J lost 2 bases, V lost 5 bases, and 24 bases had no gene match. DNA for the CDR3: TGTGCCAGCAGTATCCTGGGGACTAGCAGGGTGCAAGGGGCCCTGCAAGAGACCCAGTACTTC. Protein product: CASSILGTSRVQGALQETQYF.

V and J are TRBV29-1 and TRBJ2-1, with D perhaps given as TRBD1 or TRBD2 (6 bases each). The V and J ends lost 5 bases and 5 bases respectively, with 16 bases between them. The CDR3 loop spans 14 amino acids. CDR1 and CDR2 from the germline V gene are SQVTM and ANQGSEA. The CDR3 spells CSVRPPGAHNEQFF. In DNA, the CDR3 is TGCAGCGTTCGCCCCCCGGGGGCCCACAATGAGCAGTTCTTC.

This clone appeared a few times. The chain joins TRBV27 to TRBJ1-2; maybe TRBD1 (5 bases). Germline V gives CDR1 MNHEY, CDR2 SMNVEV (reference sequence). Trimming cost V 5 bases and J 0 bases, with 13 bases left between them. The CDR3 has 15 residues. CDR3 loop: CASSLGTPANYGYTF. CDR3 nucleotides: TGTGCCAGCAGTCTCGGGACGCCTGCTAACTATGGCTACACCTTC.

A single count supports this clone. The chain employs TRBV19 and TRBJ2-7; D is uncertain. The CDR3 covers 16 residues. The ends were cut back, 5 bases at V and 2 bases at J, with 19 bases in the middle. Germline V CDR1 and CDR2: LNHDA, SQIVND (reference sequence). In DNA, the CDR3 is TGTGCCAGTAGTTCCTTCCTAGGTAGCAGCACCTACGAGCAGTACTTC. The encoded protein is CASSSFLGSSTYEQYF.